The entry that follows covers one T cell receptor beta chain sequence. The CDR3 contains 13 residues. Germline CDR1 and CDR2: SEHNR and FQNEAQ (reference sequence). Unmatched junction bases numbered 5, after V lost 11 bases and J lost 1 base. Clones were read by immunoSEQ multiplex PCR, and TCRdb kept only the in-frame ones, dropping some. This table has about 190,000 clones, almost 85% appearing once. This entry is derived from a study of blood T cell repertoires in COVID-19. The chain uses TRBV7-9 and TRBJ2-3; 8 positions match TRBD2. The receptor was isolated from a woman in her 70s with active or convalescent COVID-19. Sequencing used peripheral blood. DNA of the CDR3: TGTGCCTCCGGGGGGGAGCGCACAGATACGCAGTATTTT. Residues: CASGGERTDTQYF. Full variable domain (missing parts from reference TRBV7-9 and TRBJ2-3): DTGVSQNPRHKITKRGQNVTFRCDPISEHNRLYWYRQTLGQGPEFLTYFQNEAQLEKSRLLSDRFSAERPKGSFSTLEIQRTEQGDSAMYLCASGGERTDTQYFGPGTRLTVL.